This TCR beta chain was identified during a study of early T cells in non-severe SARS-CoV-2 infection. Study at large: The study sequenced bulk RNA from unsorted whole blood, with chains unpaired. Whole-study results and caveats: VDJdb-based annotation leaned toward anti-spike CD8 responses and missed private and CD4 specificities.

Each cDNA molecule carried a unique molecular identifier. Using its own MiXCR run on the 5' RACE reads, TCRdb lists one record per CDR3 protein. Seen here are around 70,000 distinct CDR3 sequences, about 12% observed once, and the top ten hold about 3.9%. This clonotype has only a few counts. Its matching antigen is unknown. The CDR3 has 13 residues. Looked up from germline, CDR1 is SEHNR and CDR2 is FQNEAQ (reference sequence). Trimming removed 6 bases from V and 4 bases from J, with 12 bases in between. The chain joins TRBV7-9 to TRBJ1-1, with D tentatively TRBD1 (5 bases). This clonotype was obtained from an adult who was a healthcare worker with PCR-confirmed SARS-CoV-2 infection or an uninfected control (not recorded which). Sample: whole blood. The CDR3 sequence: CASSLQGGTEAFF. The DNA of the CDR3 is TGTGCCAGCAGTCTCCAGGGAGGCACTGAAGCTTTCTTT.